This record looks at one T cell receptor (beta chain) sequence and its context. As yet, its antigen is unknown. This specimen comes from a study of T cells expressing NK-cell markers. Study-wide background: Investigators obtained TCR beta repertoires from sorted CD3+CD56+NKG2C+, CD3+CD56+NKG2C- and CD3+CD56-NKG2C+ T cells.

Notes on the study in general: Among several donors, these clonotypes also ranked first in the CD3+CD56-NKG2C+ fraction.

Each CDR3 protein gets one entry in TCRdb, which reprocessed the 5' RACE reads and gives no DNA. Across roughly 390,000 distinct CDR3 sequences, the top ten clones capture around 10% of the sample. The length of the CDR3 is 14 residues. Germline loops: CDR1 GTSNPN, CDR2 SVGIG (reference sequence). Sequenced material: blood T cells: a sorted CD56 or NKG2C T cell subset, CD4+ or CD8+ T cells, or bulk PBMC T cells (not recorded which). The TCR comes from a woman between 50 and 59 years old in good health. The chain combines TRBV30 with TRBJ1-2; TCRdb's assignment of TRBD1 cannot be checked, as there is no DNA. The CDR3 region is CAWSSGTGIYGYTF.